This T cell receptor beta chain was captured in a study of early T cells in non-severe SARS-CoV-2 infection. This clonotype was counted a few times. Trimming removed 0 bases at V and 4 bases at J, with 5 bases between. CDR1 is SGHNT, CDR2 YYREEE, per germline (reference sequence). The CDR3 is 13 amino acids. TCRdb redid the calling of the 5' RACE reads with MiXCR, one entry per CDR3 protein. The sample shows 55,000 to 65,000 distinct CDR3 sequences, around 10% of them seen only once. The chain is built from TRBV5-4 and TRBJ1-3, with unresolved D. The source of this sequence is an adult who was a healthcare worker with PCR-confirmed SARS-CoV-2 infection or an uninfected control (not recorded which). Sequencing was carried out using whole blood. This CDR3 is CASSLGHGNTIYF. CDR3 bases: TGTGCCAGCAGCTTGGGGCACGGAAACACCATATATTTT.